These T cell receptor beta chains were read from a single sample in a study of beta chain features in type 1 diabetes. Assay used: immunoSEQ multiplex PCR; TCRdb lists only in-frame clones, some missing. The data show some 290,000 clones, around 24% seen once. Sequencing input: naive CD4+ T cells from blood. These receptors were obtained from a woman aged 25 to 45 with type 1 diabetes. Each CDR3 is given with its conserved first and last residue. D genes are given only for firm matches. Part of the rows lack a size; the others show once, few, many or a class for expanded clones.

few	TRBV6-5	TRBD1	TRBJ1-1	TGTGCCAGCAGTCATGACCCGGACAGGGCCACTGAAGCTTTCTTT	CASSHDPDRATEAFF
NA	TRBV5-1	TRBD2	TRBJ2-1	TGCGCCAGCAGCTTGATTAGCGGGGAATACAATGAGCAGTTCTTC	CASSLISGEYNEQFF
NA	TRBV27	TRBD1	TRBJ2-3	TGTGCCAGCAGCCGGACAGGAGGCGCAGATACGCAGTATTTT	CASSRTGGADTQYF
NA	TRBV15	TRBD2	TRBJ2-1	TGTGCCACCAGCGCCCGACTAGCGGGAGGGCCGTGGTATGAGCAGTTCTTC	CATSARLAGGPWYEQFF
NA	TRBV28	NA	TRBJ2-6	TGTGCCAGCATTCCATCAGGGGACTCTGGGGCCAACGTCCTGACTTTC	CASIPSGDSGANVLTF
few	TRBV10-3	TRBD2	TRBJ2-3	TGTGCCATCAGTGAACGCGGGAGCTTCACAGATACGCAGTATTTT	CAISERGSFTDTQYF
few	TRBV15	NA	TRBJ1-1	TGTGCCACCAGCAGAGATTACGGGAACCCTGAAGCTTTCTTT	CATSRDYGNPEAFF
NA	TRBV9	TRBD1	TRBJ2-7	TGTGCCAGCAGCCCTAGACAGGGATACTCCTACGAGCAGTACTTC	CASSPRQGYSYEQYF
few	TRBV15	NA	TRBJ2-5	TGTGCCACCAGCAGGGTTCCGGGGTCAGAGACCCAGTACTTC	CATSRVPGSETQYF
few	TRBV7-9	TRBD2	TRBJ2-1	TGTGCCAGCAGCTCGGGACTAGCGTGGAATGAGCAGTTCTTC	CASSSGLAWNEQFF
NA	TRBV9	TRBD2	TRBJ2-7	TGTGCCAGCAGCGTGGGACTAGCTCGTGTCTACGAGCAGTACTTC	CASSVGLARVYEQYF
NA	TRBV5-6	TRBD2	TRBJ2-5	TGTGCCAGCAGCCCAGCGGGAGCTGGAGAGACCCAGTACTTC	CASSPAGAGETQYF
few	TRBV5-1	NA	TRBJ1-1	TGCGCCAGCAGCTTGACATACCCCGGGGGAATTGGGACTGAAGCTTTCTTT	CASSLTYPGGIGTEAFF
NA	TRBV30	NA	TRBJ1-1	TGTGCCTGGAGTGTTTCTATGAACACTGAAGCTTTCTTT	CAWSVSMNTEAFF
NA	TRBV7-9	TRBD1	TRBJ2-7	TGTGCCAGCAGCAAACGAGGGGACAGGGGCGGCTACGAGCAGTACTTC	CASSKRGDRGGYEQYF
NA	TRBV7-2	NA	TRBJ2-1	TGTGCCAGCAGCTTAAGTGGCCCCTGGTTCTTC	CASSLSGPWFF
NA	TRBV30	TRBD2	TRBJ2-7	TGTGCCTGGAGATCTAGCGGAGGGACCTACGAGCAGTACTTC	CAWRSSGGTYEQYF
NA	TRBV5-1	NA	TRBJ2-5	TGCGCCAGCAGCTTGTCCGGGGGACAAGAGACCCAGTACTTC	CASSLSGGQETQYF
few	TRBV25-1	NA	TRBJ2-5	TGTGCCAGCACCGAAAATAACAGGGAAGAGACCCAGTACTTC	CASTENNREETQYF
few	TRBV29-1	NA	TRBJ2-2	TGCAGCGTTGTGACGGGGGTAAACACCGGGGAGCTGTTTTTT	CSVVTGVNTGELFF
NA	TRBV6-5	NA	TRBJ2-3	TGTGCCAGCAGTTCCTTGAAGGGGCGGACAGATACGCAGTATTTT	CASSSLKGRTDTQYF
few	TRBV29-1	NA	TRBJ2-5	TGCAGCGTCGCACAGGGGAGGCAAGAGACCCAGTACTTC	CSVAQGRQETQYF
few	TRBV4-2	NA	TRBJ2-7	TGTGCCAGCAGCCAAGAGAGGTGGGGAGCCTACGAGCAGTACTTC	CASSQERWGAYEQYF
NA	TRBV2	TRBD2	TRBJ2-2	TGTGCCAGCAGTCAGACTAGCGTTTCCACCGGGGAGCTGTTTTTT	CASSQTSVSTGELFF
NA	TRBV27	NA	TRBJ1-5	TGTGCCAGCAGTTACCAGGGATTGAATCAGCCCCAGCATTTT	CASSYQGLNQPQHF
NA	TRBV29-1	TRBD1	TRBJ2-3	TGCAGCGTTGAACAGGGGGCGCGAGATACGCAGTATTTT	CSVEQGARDTQYF
few	TRBV27	TRBD2	TRBJ2-1	TGTGCCAGCAGTCCTAGCGGGAGCTCCTACAATGAGCAGTTCTTC	CASSPSGSSYNEQFF
NA	TRBV2	NA	TRBJ1-1	TGTGCCAGCCGGGGAGGTACAGTAGTGAACACTGAAGCTTTCTTT	CASRGGTVVNTEAFF
few	TRBV2	NA	TRBJ2-5	TGTGCCAGCTCTCGGGGAGTCCAAGAGACCCAGTACTTC	CASSRGVQETQYF
few	TRBV5-1	NA	TRBJ2-5	TGCGCCAGCAGCTCCCCCCCCAGGCAAGAGACCCAGTACTTC	CASSSPPRQETQYF
NA	TRBV30	TRBD1	TRBJ1-5	TGTGCCTGGAGTCCGGGACAGGGCAGCCAGCCCCAGCATTTT	CAWSPGQGSQPQHF
NA	TRBV28	NA	TRBJ1-1	TGTGCCAGCAGTCCAGGAATCTGGATGAACACTGAAGCTTTCTTT	CASSPGIWMNTEAFF
NA	TRBV7-9	NA	TRBJ1-1	TGTGCCAGCAGCTTAGGGACAGTGGAGAAGAACACTGAAGCTTTCTTT	CASSLGTVEKNTEAFF
NA	TRBV29-1	NA	TRBJ2-1	TGCAGCGTTGGTGGGGAGCCGGCCAATGAGCAGTTCTTC	CSVGGEPANEQFF
few	TRBV23-1	NA	TRBJ1-5	TGCGCCAGCAGTAGGGGAGGGGGCAATCAGCCCCAGCATTTT	CASSRGGGNQPQHF
few	TRBV29-1	NA	TRBJ1-1	TGCAGCGCCGCCGGGACTTGGGACACTGAAGCTTTCTTT	CSAAGTWDTEAFF
NA	TRBV30	NA	TRBJ2-5	TGTGCCTGGAGCGCCACTAGTTTCGAGACCCAGTACTTC	CAWSATSFETQYF